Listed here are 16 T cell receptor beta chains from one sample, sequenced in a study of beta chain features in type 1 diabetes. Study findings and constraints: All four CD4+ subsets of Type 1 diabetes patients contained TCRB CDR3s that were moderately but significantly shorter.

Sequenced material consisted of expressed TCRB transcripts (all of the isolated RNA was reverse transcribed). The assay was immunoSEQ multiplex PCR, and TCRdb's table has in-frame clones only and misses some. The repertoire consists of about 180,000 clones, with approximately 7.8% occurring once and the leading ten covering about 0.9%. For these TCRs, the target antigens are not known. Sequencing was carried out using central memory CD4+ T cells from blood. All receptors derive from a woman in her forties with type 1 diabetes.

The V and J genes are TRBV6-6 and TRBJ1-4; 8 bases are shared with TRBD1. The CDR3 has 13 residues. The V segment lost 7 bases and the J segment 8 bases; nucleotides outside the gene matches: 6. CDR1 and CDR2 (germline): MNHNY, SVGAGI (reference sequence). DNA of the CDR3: TGTGCCAGCACGGACAGGGTTCAAGAAAAACTGTTTTTT. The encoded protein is CASTDRVQEKLFF.

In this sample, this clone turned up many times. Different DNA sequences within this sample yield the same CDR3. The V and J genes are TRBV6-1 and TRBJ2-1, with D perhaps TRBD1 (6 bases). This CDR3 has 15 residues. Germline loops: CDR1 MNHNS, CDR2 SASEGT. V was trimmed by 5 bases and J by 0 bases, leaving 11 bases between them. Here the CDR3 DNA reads TGTGCCAGCAGTCTAAGGACAGCCTCCTACAATGAGCAGTTCTTC. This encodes CASSLRTASYNEQFF.

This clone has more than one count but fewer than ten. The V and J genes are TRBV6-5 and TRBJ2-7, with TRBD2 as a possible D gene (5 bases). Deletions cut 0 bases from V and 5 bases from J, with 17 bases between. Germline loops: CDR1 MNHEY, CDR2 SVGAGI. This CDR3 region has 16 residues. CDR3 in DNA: TGTGCCAGCAGTTACTCGAGTTATTTCCCGGGAAACGAGCAGTACTTC. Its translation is CASSYSSYFPGNEQYF.

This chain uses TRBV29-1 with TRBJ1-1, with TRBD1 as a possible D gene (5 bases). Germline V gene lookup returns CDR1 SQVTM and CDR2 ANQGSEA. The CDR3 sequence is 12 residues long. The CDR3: CRAATVNTEAFF. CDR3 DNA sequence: TGCAGGGCTGCGACAGTTAACACTGAAGCTTTCTTT.

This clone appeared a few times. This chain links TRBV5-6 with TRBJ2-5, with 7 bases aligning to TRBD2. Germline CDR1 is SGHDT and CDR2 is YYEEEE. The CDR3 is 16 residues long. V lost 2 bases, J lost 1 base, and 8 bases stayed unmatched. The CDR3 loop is CASSFAAGRAQETQYF. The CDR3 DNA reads TGTGCCAGCAGCTTCGCGGCAGGGAGGGCCCAAGAGACCCAGTACTTC.

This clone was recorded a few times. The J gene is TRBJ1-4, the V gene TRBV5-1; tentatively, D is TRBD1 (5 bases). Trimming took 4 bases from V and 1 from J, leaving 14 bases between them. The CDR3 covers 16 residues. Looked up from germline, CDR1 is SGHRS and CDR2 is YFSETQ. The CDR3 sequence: CASSHAGEGTNEKLFF. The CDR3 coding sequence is TGCGCCAGCAGCCACGCGGGGGAAGGAACTAATGAAAAACTGTTTTTT.

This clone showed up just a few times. The chain's CDR3 is CASSPPTDTQYF. The CDR3 DNA is TGTGCCAGCAGCCCCCCTACAGATACGCAGTATTTT. The J gene is TRBJ2-3, the V gene TRBV7-9; no firm D call. Germline V CDR1 and CDR2: SEHNR, FQNEAQ (reference sequence). The V end was cut by 5 bases, the J end by 3 bases, with 6 bases between. CDR3 length equals 12 residues.

As DNA, the CDR3 is TGTGCCAGCAGAGCAGGGGGCAGGACTGAAGCTTTCTTT. Translation gives CASRAGGRTEAFF. V is TRBV28 and J is TRBJ1-1, with 8 bases aligning to TRBD1. Germline CDR1 MDHEN, CDR2 SYDVKM. This CDR3 comprises 13 residues. J gave up 5 bases and V 6 bases, and 5 bases lay outside the gene matches.

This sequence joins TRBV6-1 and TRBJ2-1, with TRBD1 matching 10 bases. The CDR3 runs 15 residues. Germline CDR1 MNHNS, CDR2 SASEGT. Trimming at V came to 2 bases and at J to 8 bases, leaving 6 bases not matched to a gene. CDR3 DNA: TGTGCCAGCAGTGAAAAGACAGGGGGCCCACATGAGCAGTTCTTC. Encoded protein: CASSEKTGGPHEQFF.

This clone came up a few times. CDR3 in amino acids: CASNSQGDANYGYTF. The CDR3 DNA follows: TGTGCCAGCAACTCCCAAGGAGATGCTAACTATGGCTACACCTTC. The V call is TRBV2, the J call TRBJ1-2, with no clear D. V was pared by 7 bases and J by 0 bases, with 15 bases between. The CDR3 covers 15 residues. Germline V CDR1 and CDR2: SNHLY, FYNNEI.

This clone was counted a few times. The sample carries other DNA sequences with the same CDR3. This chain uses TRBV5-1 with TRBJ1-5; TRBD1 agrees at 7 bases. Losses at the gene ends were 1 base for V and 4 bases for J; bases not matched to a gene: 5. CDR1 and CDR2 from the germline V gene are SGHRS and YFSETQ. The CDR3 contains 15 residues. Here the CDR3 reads CASSLTGADNQPQHF. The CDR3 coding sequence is TGCGCCAGCAGCTTGACAGGGGCCGATAATCAGCCCCAGCATTTT.

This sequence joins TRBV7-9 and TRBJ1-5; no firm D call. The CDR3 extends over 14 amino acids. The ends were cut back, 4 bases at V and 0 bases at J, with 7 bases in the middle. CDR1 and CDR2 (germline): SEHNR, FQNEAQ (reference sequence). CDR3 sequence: CASSSINSNQPQHF. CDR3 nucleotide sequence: TGTGCCAGCAGCTCAATCAATAGCAATCAGCCCCAGCATTTT.

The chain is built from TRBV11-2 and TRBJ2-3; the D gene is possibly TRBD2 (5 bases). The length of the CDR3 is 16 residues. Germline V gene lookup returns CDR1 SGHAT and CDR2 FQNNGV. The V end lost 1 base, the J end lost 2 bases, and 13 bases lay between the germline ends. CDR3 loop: CASSLGLGRDTDTQYF. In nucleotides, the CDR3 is TGTGCCAGCAGCTTAGGGTTGGGGAGAGACACAGATACGCAGTATTTT.

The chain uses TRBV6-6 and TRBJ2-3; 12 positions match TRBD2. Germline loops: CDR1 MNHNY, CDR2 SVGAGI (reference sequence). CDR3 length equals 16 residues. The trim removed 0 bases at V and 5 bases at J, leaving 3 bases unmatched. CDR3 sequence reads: CASSYSATSGRDTQYF. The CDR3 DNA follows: TGTGCCAGCAGTTACTCTGCGACTAGCGGGAGAGATACGCAGTATTTT.

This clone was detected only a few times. The CDR3 DNA sequence: TGTGCCAGCAGCCGAACCACAGGGGCCGAGCAGTTCTTC. It yields the protein CASSRTTGAEQFF. V is TRBV14 and J is TRBJ2-1; 7 bases align to TRBD1. The CDR3 is made up of 13 amino acids. CDR1 SGHDN and CDR2 FVKESK come from the germline V gene. V was clipped by 4 bases and J by 10 bases; unmatched bases: 7.

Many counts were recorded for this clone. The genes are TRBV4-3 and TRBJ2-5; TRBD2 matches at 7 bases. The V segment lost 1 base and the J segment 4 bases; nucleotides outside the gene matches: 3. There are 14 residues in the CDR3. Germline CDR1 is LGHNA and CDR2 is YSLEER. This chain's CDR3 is CASSQGGGLETQYF. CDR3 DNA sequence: TGCGCCAGCAGCCAAGGGGGGGGACTAGAGACCCAGTACTTC.